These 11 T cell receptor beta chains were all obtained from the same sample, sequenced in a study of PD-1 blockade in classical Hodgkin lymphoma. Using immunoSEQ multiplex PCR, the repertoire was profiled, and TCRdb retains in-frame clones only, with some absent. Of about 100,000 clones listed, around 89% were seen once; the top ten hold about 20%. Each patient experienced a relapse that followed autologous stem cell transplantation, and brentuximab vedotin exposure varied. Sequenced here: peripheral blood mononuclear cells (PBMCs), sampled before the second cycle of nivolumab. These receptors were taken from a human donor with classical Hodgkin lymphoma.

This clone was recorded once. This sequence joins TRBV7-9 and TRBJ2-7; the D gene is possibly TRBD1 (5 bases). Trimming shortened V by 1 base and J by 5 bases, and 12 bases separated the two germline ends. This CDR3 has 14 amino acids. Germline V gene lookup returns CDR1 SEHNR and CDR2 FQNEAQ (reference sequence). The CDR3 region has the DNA TGTGCCAGCAGCTTAGGTCCGCAGGGCAACGAGCAGTACTTC. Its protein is CASSLGPQGNEQYF.

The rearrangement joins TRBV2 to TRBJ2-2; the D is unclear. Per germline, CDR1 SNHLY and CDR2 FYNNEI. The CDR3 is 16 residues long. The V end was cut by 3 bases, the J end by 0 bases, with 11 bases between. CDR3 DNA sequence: TGTGCCAGCAGTGAGACGACCCCTGCGAACACCGGGGAGCTGTTTTTT. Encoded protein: CASSETTPANTGELFF.

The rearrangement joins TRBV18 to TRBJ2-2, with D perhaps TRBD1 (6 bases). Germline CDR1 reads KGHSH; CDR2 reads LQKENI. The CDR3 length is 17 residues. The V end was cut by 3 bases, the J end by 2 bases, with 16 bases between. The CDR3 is CASSPSFGQKNTGELFF. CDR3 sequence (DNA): TGTGCCAGCTCACCGAGTTTTGGACAGAAAAACACCGGGGAGCTGTTTTTT.

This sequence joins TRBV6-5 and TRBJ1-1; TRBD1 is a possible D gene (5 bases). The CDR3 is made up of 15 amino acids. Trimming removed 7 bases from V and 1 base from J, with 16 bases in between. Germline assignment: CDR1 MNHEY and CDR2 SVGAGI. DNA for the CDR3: TGTGCCAGCACCCGGCCGGGGGTCGGGAACACTGAAGCTTTCTTT. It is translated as CASTRPGVGNTEAFF.

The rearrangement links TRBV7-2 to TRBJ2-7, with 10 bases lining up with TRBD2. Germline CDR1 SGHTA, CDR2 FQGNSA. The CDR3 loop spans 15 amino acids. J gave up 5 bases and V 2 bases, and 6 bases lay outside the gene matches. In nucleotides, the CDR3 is TGTGCCAGCAGCTTAACGGGACTAGCGAGAAACGAGCAGTACTTC. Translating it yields CASSLTGLARNEQYF.

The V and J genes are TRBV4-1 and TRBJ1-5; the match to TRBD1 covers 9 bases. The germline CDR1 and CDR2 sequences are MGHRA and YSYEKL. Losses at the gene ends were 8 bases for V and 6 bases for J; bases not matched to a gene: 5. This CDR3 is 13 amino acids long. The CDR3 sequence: CASSRDRAQPQHF. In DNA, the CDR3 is TGCGCCAGCTCCCGGGACAGGGCTCAGCCCCAGCATTTT.

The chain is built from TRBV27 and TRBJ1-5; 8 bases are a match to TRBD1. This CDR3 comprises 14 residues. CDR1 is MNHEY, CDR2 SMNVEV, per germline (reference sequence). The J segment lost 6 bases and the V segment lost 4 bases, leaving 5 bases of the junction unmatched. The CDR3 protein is CASSSGTGGQPQHF. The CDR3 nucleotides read TGTGCCAGCAGTTCCGGGACAGGTGGTCAGCCCCAGCATTTT.

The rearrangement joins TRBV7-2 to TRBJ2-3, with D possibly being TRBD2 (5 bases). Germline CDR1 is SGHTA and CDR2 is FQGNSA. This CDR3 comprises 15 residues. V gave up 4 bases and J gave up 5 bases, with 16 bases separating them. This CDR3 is CASSSGLLRGDTQYF. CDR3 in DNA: TGTGCCAGCAGCTCTGGACTTTTACGGGGAGATACGCAGTATTTT.

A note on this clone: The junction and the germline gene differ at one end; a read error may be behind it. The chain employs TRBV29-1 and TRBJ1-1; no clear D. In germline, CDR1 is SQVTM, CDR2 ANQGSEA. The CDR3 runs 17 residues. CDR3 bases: TGCAGCGTTGAGCAATGGGGTTTTGGAGACTTGAACGCTGAAGCTTTCTTT. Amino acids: CSVEQWGFGDLNAEAFF.

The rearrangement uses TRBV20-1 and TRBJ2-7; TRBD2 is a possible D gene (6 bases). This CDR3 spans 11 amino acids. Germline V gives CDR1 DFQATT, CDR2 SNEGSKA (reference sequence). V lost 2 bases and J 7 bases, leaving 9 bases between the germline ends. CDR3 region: CSARLGREQYF. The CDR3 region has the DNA TGCAGTGCTAGACTTGGGAGGGAGCAGTACTTC.

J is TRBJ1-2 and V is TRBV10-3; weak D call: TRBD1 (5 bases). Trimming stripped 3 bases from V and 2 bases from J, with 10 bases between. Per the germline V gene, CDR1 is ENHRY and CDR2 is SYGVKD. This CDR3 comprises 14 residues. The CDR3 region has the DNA TGTGCCATCAGTGAATACAGGCCGAACTATGGCTACACCTTC. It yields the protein CAISEYRPNYGYTF.